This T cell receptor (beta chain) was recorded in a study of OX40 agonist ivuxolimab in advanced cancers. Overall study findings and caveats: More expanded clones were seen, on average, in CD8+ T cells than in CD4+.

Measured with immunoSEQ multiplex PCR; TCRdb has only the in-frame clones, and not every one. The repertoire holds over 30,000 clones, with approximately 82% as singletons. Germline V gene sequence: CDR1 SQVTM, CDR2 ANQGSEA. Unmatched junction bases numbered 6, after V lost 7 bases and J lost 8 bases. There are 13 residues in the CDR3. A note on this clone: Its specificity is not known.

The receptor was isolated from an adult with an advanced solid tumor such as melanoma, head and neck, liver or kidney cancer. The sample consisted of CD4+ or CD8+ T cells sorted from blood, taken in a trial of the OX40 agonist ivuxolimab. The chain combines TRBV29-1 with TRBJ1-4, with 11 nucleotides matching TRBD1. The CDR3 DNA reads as TGCAGCGCTGGACAGGGGGCTCCCGAAAAACTGTTTTTT. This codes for CSAGQGAPEKLFF.